Following are 28 T cell receptor beta chains from one sample sequenced in a study of shared clonotypes between healthy human individuals. Some clones are missing from TCRdb's copy, which holds only in-frame ones; the method was immunoSEQ multiplex PCR. The sample carries around 690,000 clones, about nine tenths recorded once. The sequenced sample consisted of memory CD8+ T cells from PBMCs. Subset meaning: CD45RO+ cells pooled with CCR7-negative TemRA cells. These TCRs come from a man aged 18 to 35 in good health. Some clones in this sample may be carry-over from other donors' samples.

The chain carries TRBV15 and TRBJ2-7; 10 bases are shared with TRBD2. Germline loops: CDR1 LNHNV, CDR2 YYDKDF (reference sequence). V trimming: 0 bases; J trimming: 2 bases; junction bases outside the gene matches: 4. The CDR3 consists of 16 residues. CDR3 sequence (DNA): TGTGCCACCAGCAGAGAAGGGAGCGGGAGGGCCTACGAGCAGTACTTC. Amino acids: CATSREGSGRAYEQYF.

This clone was seen once. The chain has TRBV6-1 and TRBJ1-4, with 8 bases fitting TRBD1. Per the germline V gene, CDR1 is MNHNS and CDR2 is SASEGT. The CDR3 extends over 15 amino acids. Losses at the gene ends were 5 bases for V and 7 bases for J; bases not matched to a gene: 9. This CDR3 reads CASSPNRGIREKLFF. CDR3 sequence (DNA): TGTGCCAGCAGTCCAAACAGGGGGATTCGTGAAAAACTGTTTTTT.

The rearrangement links TRBV11-2 to TRBJ1-4, with D possibly being TRBD1 (5 bases). Trimming took off 2 bases at V and 3 bases at J, with 13 bases between the two ends. The CDR3 runs to 16 residues. Germline CDR1 and CDR2: SGHAT and FQNNGV. This CDR3 reads CASSLYGGDSNEKLFF. Here the CDR3 DNA reads TGTGCCAGCAGCTTATACGGGGGAGATTCTAATGAAAAACTGTTTTTT.

The chain employs TRBV6-1 and TRBJ1-2; 7 positions match TRBD1. The CDR3 is 15 residues long. Trimming at V came to 4 bases and at J to 1 base, leaving 6 bases not matched to a gene. Germline V gene sequence: CDR1 MNHNS, CDR2 SASEGT. This CDR3 reads CASSADRQGNYGYTF. The CDR3 bases are TGTGCCAGCAGTGCGGACCGACAGGGTAACTATGGCTACACCTTC.

This clone was found a few times. Other nucleotide sequences from this sample produce the same CDR3. This rearrangement joins TRBV27 to TRBJ2-7, with 8 bases identical to TRBD1. Per the germline V gene, CDR1 is MNHEY and CDR2 is SMNVEV (reference sequence). There are 12 residues in the CDR3. Trimming removed 6 bases from V and 3 bases from J; junction bases left unmatched: 1. CDR3 in amino acids: CASSDRGYEQYF. The CDR3 DNA sequence: TGTGCCAGCAGCGACAGGGGCTACGAGCAGTACTTC.

The rearrangement links TRBV4-1 to TRBJ1-1, with D perhaps matching TRBD1 (5 bases). The CDR3 has 12 amino acids. CDR1 and CDR2 from the germline V gene are MGHRA and YSYEKL. The germline V and J ends were trimmed by 6 bases and 6 bases, with 11 bases remaining between them. The CDR3 DNA is TGCGCCAGCAGTACTGGGGGGGCTGAAGCTTTCTTT. This translates into CASSTGGAEAFF.

The CDR3 is CASSERVPIANEKLFF. As DNA, the CDR3 is TGTGCCAGCAGTGAACGTGTCCCAATCGCTAATGAAAAACTGTTTTTT. The chain combines TRBV6-1 with TRBJ1-4; D is unresolved. Per the germline V gene, CDR1 is MNHNS and CDR2 is SASEGT. This CDR3 has 16 residues. Trimming removed 2 bases at V and 3 bases at J, with 13 bases between.

In its sample, this clone was seen once. The chain is built from TRBV19 and TRBJ1-5; D may be TRBD1 (5 bases). Germline CDR1 reads LNHDA; CDR2 reads SQIVND (reference sequence). This CDR3 comprises 14 residues. The V gene lost 8 bases and the J gene lost 7 bases, with 18 bases spanning the gap. CDR3: CASGRDSRWQPQHF. The CDR3 DNA sequence: TGTGCCAGTGGCCGGGACTCCCGTTGGCAGCCCCAGCATTTT.

This clone was picked up one time. The genes are TRBV2 and TRBJ1-2, with D possibly TRBD1 on 6 matching bases. V lost 2 bases and J 6 bases, leaving 16 bases between the germline ends. This CDR3 has 15 residues. The germline V gene encodes CDR1 SNHLY and CDR2 FYNNEI. CDR3 loop: CASSEFGGGRDGYTF. CDR3 DNA: TGTGCCAGCAGTGAATTCGGAGGGGGGCGGGATGGCTACACCTTC.

This chain connects TRBV9 to TRBJ2-7; D may be TRBD1 or TRBD2 (5 bases each). CDR1 and CDR2 (germline): SGDLS, YYNGEE. The CDR3 covers 14 residues. Trimming removed 4 bases from V and 5 bases from J, with 16 bases in between. CDR3 sequence: CASSPLWVGDEQYF. CDR3 coding DNA: TGTGCCAGCAGCCCCCTATGGGTGGGGGACGAGCAGTACTTC. Supplemented by reference TRBV9 and TRBJ2-7, the full variable domain reads DSGVTQTPKHLITATGQRVTLRCSPRSGDLSVYWYQQSLDQGLQFLIQYYNGEERAKGNILERFSAQQFPDLHSELNLSSLELGDSALYFCASSPLWVGDEQYFGPGTRLTVT.

The chain joins TRBV7-2 to TRBJ2-5, with no clear D. V lost 8 bases and J 3 bases, leaving 19 bases between the germline ends. CDR3 length: 15 residues. From germline, CDR1 is SGHTA and CDR2 FQGNSA. The CDR3 coding sequence is TGTGCCAGCTCCTTTAGCCAGCATGGGAAAGAGACCCAGTACTTC. Translating gives CASSFSQHGKETQYF.

The J gene is TRBJ1-5, the V gene TRBV7-9, with D possibly TRBD1 on 5 matching bases. The CDR3 is 17 residues long. CDR1 is SEHNR and CDR2 is FQNEAQ in the germline V gene (reference sequence). Trimming pared 2 bases from V and 0 bases from J, leaving 14 bases between. The CDR3 DNA is TGTGCCAGCAGCTTAATCGGGGCCGCCTATAGCAATCAGCCCCAGCATTTT. Protein product: CASSLIGAAYSNQPQHF.

The chain has TRBV4-1 and TRBJ1-1; perhaps TRBD1 as D (5 bases). CDR1 and CDR2 (germline): MGHRA, YSYEKL. CDR3 size: 14 residues. V dropped 0 bases and J dropped 4 bases, with 9 bases sitting between them. The CDR3 is CASSQEGVRTEAFF. In DNA form, the CDR3 reads TGCGCCAGCAGCCAAGAAGGGGTTCGCACTGAAGCTTTCTTT.

CDR3: CATSRTASSYNEQFF. CDR3 coding DNA: TGTGCCACCAGCAGGACAGCGAGCTCCTACAATGAGCAGTTCTTC. V and J are TRBV15 and TRBJ2-1; D may be TRBD1 (5 bases). CDR3 length: 15 residues. The V and J ends lost 3 bases and 0 bases respectively, with 9 bases between them. Germline V gene data show CDR1 as LNHNV and CDR2 as YYDKDF (reference sequence).

This clone is a singleton in its sample. The chain carries TRBV5-6 and TRBJ2-7, with D perhaps TRBD2 (6 bases). CDR3 size: 13 residues. Germline CDR1 and CDR2: SGHDT and YYEEEE. CDR3: CASSLLPVYGGLV. The CDR3 DNA reads TGTGCCAGCAGCTTGCTCCCCGTCTACGGGGGTTTGGTC.

In this sample, this clone turned up once. This sequence joins TRBV5-1 and TRBJ1-1, with 7 bases identical to TRBD1. The CDR3 is 15 amino acids. The germline V gene has CDR1 SGHRS and CDR2 YFSETQ. V dropped 2 bases and J dropped 3; count of bases not matched to a gene: 7. The CDR3 loop reads CASSFQQGWDTEAFF. For the CDR3, the DNA is TGCGCCAGCAGCTTCCAACAGGGGTGGGACACTGAAGCTTTCTTT.

For this clone: Other DNA variants within this sample encode the same CDR3. This chain connects TRBV28 to TRBJ1-1; D is unclear. Germline V gives CDR1 MDHEN, CDR2 SYDVKM. The V and J ends lost 5 bases and 1 base respectively, with 2 bases between them. The CDR3 is 11 residues long. The CDR3 DNA reads as TGTGCCAGCAGTGAGAACACTGAAGCTTTCTTT. Amino acid sequence: CASSENTEAFF.

The rearrangement joins TRBV28 to TRBJ2-7; TRBD1 matches at 8 bases. V gave up 4 bases and J gave up 5 bases; unmatched junction bases: 7. The CDR3 runs 14 residues. Per germline, CDR1 MDHEN and CDR2 SYDVKM. CDR3 region: CASSSWTGLNEQYF. The DNA for the CDR3 is TGTGCCAGCAGTTCGTGGACAGGGCTAAACGAGCAGTACTTC.

The rearrangement uses TRBV19 and TRBJ2-7; 13 nucleotides align to TRBD2. V lost 9 bases, J lost 6 bases, and 14 bases stayed unmatched. The germline V gene encodes CDR1 LNHDA and CDR2 SQIVND (reference sequence). This CDR3 has 16 residues. The CDR3 coding sequence is TGTGCCAGCCGTGGACTCGGGACTAGCGGGACGGGCGAGCAGTACTTC. Translation gives CASRGLGTSGTGEQYF.

The chain is built from TRBV6-1 and TRBJ1-2; maybe TRBD1 (5 bases). Germline loops: CDR1 MNHNS, CDR2 SASEGT. The CDR3 contains 16 residues. Trimming shortened V by 4 bases and J by 2 bases, and 17 bases separated the two germline ends. The CDR3 reads CASSARGSYSNYGYTF. The CDR3 DNA follows: TGTGCCAGCAGTGCCCGGGGCTCCTACTCAAACTATGGCTACACCTTC.

This chain joins TRBV7-3 and TRBJ2-1; TRBD2 matches 7 bases. J gave up 4 bases and V 5 bases, and 14 bases lay outside the gene matches. Germline V gene sequence: CDR1 SGHTA, CDR2 FQGTGA. The CDR3 extends over 17 amino acids. The CDR3 here is CASSPAPAGDGYNEQFF. CDR3 sequence (DNA): TGTGCCAGCAGCCCCGCCCCGGCGGGAGACGGATACAATGAGCAGTTCTTC.

This rearrangement joins TRBV7-9 to TRBJ2-1; D is unclear. V gave up 5 bases and J gave up 7 bases, with 15 bases separating them. The CDR3 totals 14 residues. CDR1 is SEHNR and CDR2 is FQNEAQ in the germline V gene (reference sequence). The CDR3 nucleotides are TGTGCCAGCAGCCCTAGAGAGATTTGGAATGAGCAGTTCTTC. Its protein product is CASSPREIWNEQFF.

This sequence joins TRBV7-9 and TRBJ1-2; tentative D call: TRBD1 (5 bases). Germline values: CDR1 SEHNR, CDR2 FQNEAQ (reference sequence). V was cut by 7 bases and J by 3 bases, with 12 bases left in between. The CDR3 has 13 residues. CDR3 DNA: TGTGCCAGCACCGTGGGGGGATACTATGGCTACACCTTC. It is translated as CASTVGGYYGYTF. The full variable domain, rest sourced from reference TRBV7-9 and TRBJ1-2, is DTGVSQNPRHKITKRGQNVTFRCDPISEHNRLYWYRQTLGQGPEFLTYFQNEAQLEKSRLLSDRFSAERPKGSFSTLEIQRTEQGDSAMYLCASTVGGYYGYTFGSGTRLTVV.

This clone was seen just once. The chain employs TRBV7-6 and TRBJ2-3; 7 bases line up with TRBD1. Germline CDR1 is SGHVS and CDR2 is FNYEAQ. The CDR3 consists of 14 residues. The J segment lost 3 bases and the V segment lost 5 bases, leaving 5 bases of the junction unmatched. DNA for the CDR3: TGTGCCAGCAGCCGAGGGGGCGTGACAGATACGCAGTATTTT. Its translation is CASSRGGVTDTQYF.

A few counts support this clone. The genes are TRBV9 and TRBJ1-2; D not certain. Trimming stripped 3 bases from V and 7 bases from J, with 13 bases between. The CDR3 has 13 residues. In germline, CDR1 is SGDLS, CDR2 YYNGEE. The CDR3 nucleotides read TGTGCCAGCAGCGCAGACCGTCTGGGTGGCTACACCTTC. Translated: CASSADRLGGYTF.

The chain is built from TRBV30 and TRBJ2-5; D call uncertain. Germline CDR1 GTSNPN, CDR2 SVGIG (reference sequence). The CDR3 length is 14 residues. Trimming stripped 0 bases from V and 3 bases from J, with 11 bases between. The CDR3 loop is CAWSVGPREETQYF. In DNA form, the CDR3 reads TGTGCCTGGAGTGTAGGGCCACGGGAAGAGACCCAGTACTTC.

V and J are TRBV28 and TRBJ1-4; unclear D gene. V lost 7 bases, J lost 4 bases, and 7 bases lay in between. This CDR3 is built from 12 residues. CDR1 and CDR2 (germline): MDHEN, SYDVKM. CDR3 DNA sequence: TGTGCCAGCAAGTTCCTTAATGAAAAACTGTTTTTT. It yields the protein CASKFLNEKLFF.

The chain couples TRBV5-1 to TRBJ2-7; a weak D match, TRBD1 (6 bases). CDR3 length: 14 residues. Germline V gene sequence: CDR1 SGHRS, CDR2 YFSETQ. Deletions cut 5 bases from V and 3 bases from J, with 15 bases between. CDR3 nucleotide sequence: TGCGCCAGCAGAGCGGCAGGGGCCTTCTACGAGCAGTACTTC. It encodes CASRAAGAFYEQYF.